The subject of this entry is one T cell receptor (beta chain). Its specificity is unknown. This sample is drawn from a study of a mutant IDH1 vaccine in newly diagnosed glioma. Study in general: Held at week 35, visit V12 was the safety follow-up, and visit V13 followed at week 47.

Germline CDR1 is MGHRA and CDR2 is YSYEKL. V lost 0 bases and J lost 0, with 18 bases in between. The CDR3 spans 19 residues. Only in-frame clones appear in the TCRdb table, and some are missing; sequencing was by immunoSEQ multiplex PCR. The sample has 90,000 to 100,000 clones, roughly 91% seen once. The time point: week 47, end of study. Topical imiquimod accompanied each vaccine dose, which consisted of 300 ug of mutant IDH1 20-mer peptide. The sequences come from PBMCs, collected from a glioma patient whose treatment included an IDH1 peptide vaccine. The chain combines TRBV4-1 with TRBJ2-4; no reliable D call. This receptor was identified in a woman aged 45-65 years with glioma. CDR3 sequence (DNA): TGCGCCAGCAGCCAAGAAGGGCCCCCGGCTGTGCTAGCCAAAAACATTCAGTACTTC. Translating gives CASSQEGPPAVLAKNIQYF.